A single sample gave rise to the 5 T cell receptor beta chains below, sequenced in a study of shared clonotypes between healthy human individuals. Clones were sequenced by immunoSEQ multiplex PCR, and TCRdb holds only the in-frame ones, with some missing. Among approximately 710,000 clones listed, 90% were seen once. What was sequenced was memory CD8+ T cells from PBMCs. As for subset: CD45RO+ cells pooled with CCR7-negative TemRA cells. The receptors derive from a young man in good health. Some clones in this sample may be carry-over from other donors' samples.

The chain recombines TRBV28 with TRBJ2-3; the match to TRBD1 covers 8 bases. Germline-derived CDR1 and CDR2 are MDHEN and SYDVKM. J gave up 4 bases and V 4 bases, and 16 bases lay outside the gene matches. This CDR3 is built from 18 residues. CDR3 protein: CASSSNTPPRGPPDTQYF. The CDR3 DNA reads TGTGCCAGCAGTTCCAACACCCCGCCCAGGGGGCCGCCAGATACGCAGTATTTT.

This clone was seen only once. The chain couples TRBV30 to TRBJ1-4, with 9 nucleotides matching TRBD1. With V trimmed by 5 bases and J by 8 bases, 6 bases remained unmatched. Germline V gene sequence: CDR1 GTSNPN, CDR2 SVGIG (reference sequence). The CDR3 runs to 13 residues. CDR3 sequence reads: CAWETGGSEKLFF. CDR3 in DNA: TGTGCCTGGGAGACAGGGGGAAGCGAAAAACTGTTTTTT.

This chain connects TRBV5-6 to TRBJ1-2; 9 positions match TRBD1. The CDR3 covers 13 residues. The V segment lost 4 bases and the J segment 4 bases; nucleotides outside the gene matches: 2. CDR1 and CDR2 from the germline V gene are SGHDT and YYEEEE. CDR3 amino acids: CASSGQGTYGYTF. The CDR3 DNA sequence: TGTGCCAGCAGCGGACAGGGGACCTATGGCTACACCTTC.

The genes are TRBV9 and TRBJ1-1, with D possibly being TRBD1 (5 bases). The CDR3 is 16 residues long. Trimming took off 3 bases at V and 0 bases at J, with 15 bases between the two ends. Germline values: CDR1 SGDLS, CDR2 YYNGEE. The CDR3 sequence: CASSATPTGLNTEAFF. The CDR3 bases are TGTGCCAGCAGCGCAACCCCCACAGGACTGAACACTGAAGCTTTCTTT.

The chain employs TRBV7-6 and TRBJ1-4, with D possibly matching TRBD1 (5 bases). V lost 5 bases, J lost 8 bases, and 18 bases lay in between. CDR3 length: 15 amino acids. Germline lookup yields CDR1 SGHVS and CDR2 FNYEAQ. The CDR3 DNA is TGTGCCAGCAGCAGAGAGGGACGGAGACAAGAAAAACTGTTTTTT. The encoded protein is CASSREGRRQEKLFF.